Included here is one T cell receptor beta chain sequence, with context. Its target is unknown. The data originate from a study of Ad26.COV2.S vaccination and SARS-CoV-2 variants. As for the study in general: It was the COV1001 Ad26.COV2.S trial arm that included the donor. Each vaccinee took Ad26.COV2.S intramuscularly, once or twice 56 days apart. Study outcomes and limitations: An underestimation of total T cell responses may have resulted from the TCR breadth and depth analyses.

This table comes from immunoSEQ multiplex PCR, and its TCRdb copy is limited to in-frame clones, with some not included. Of 350,000 to 450,000 clones in the sample, about 90% were seen once. Treatment meaning: roughly 18 received Ad26.COV2.S at low or high dose, single or two shots; roughly five received placebo; per-sample allocation not given. Sampling was performed 63 days after the first vaccine or placebo injection. V dropped 5 bases and J dropped 1 base, with 8 bases sitting between them. Germline values: CDR1 SGHTA, CDR2 FQGNSA. The CDR3 extends over 13 amino acids. The chain uses TRBV7-2 and TRBJ1-1, with no clear D. The material sequenced was peripheral blood, taken in a trial of Ad26.COV2.S vaccine versus placebo. The clonotype comes from a person between 18 and 65 years old who received the Ad26.COV2.S COVID-19 vaccine or a placebo. CDR3 in DNA: TGTGCCAGCAGCCCCCGAACGAACACTGAAGCTTTCTTT. Translation gives CASSPRTNTEAFF. The full variable domain, in which reference TRBV7-2 and TRBJ1-1 provide the parts outside the CDR3, is GAGVSQSPSNKVTEKGKDVELRCDPISGHTALYWYRQSLGQGLEFLIYFQGNSAPDKSGLPSDRFSAERTGGSVSTLTIQRTQQEDSAVYLCASSPRTNTEAFFGQGTRLTVV.